The subject of this entry is one T cell receptor beta chain. This specimen comes from a study of blood T cell repertoires in COVID-19. Libraries were prepared by immunoSEQ multiplex PCR; TCRdb keeps only in-frame clonotypes and omits some of them. The data show more than 110,000 clones, with approximately 85% seen just once and less than 5% held by the top ten. The CDR3 extends over 13 amino acids. Germline V gene data show CDR1 as LNHDA and CDR2 as SQIVND (reference sequence). After removal of 6 bases from V and 8 bases from J, the junction contained 7 bases not matched to a gene. This receptor was obtained from an elderly woman with acute or convalescent COVID-19. Material for sequencing was peripheral blood. The V and J genes are TRBV19 and TRBJ1-2; 9 nucleotides agree with TRBD1. Here the CDR3 DNA reads TGTGCCAGTAGCCGGACAGGGGCAGGGGGCTACACCTTC. As protein: CASSRTGAGGYTF.